This T cell receptor (beta chain) was documented in a study of blood T cell repertoires in COVID-19. The wider study: Italy, Spain and the United States were the sources of the convalescent and acute COVID-19 samples. T cells, B-cell-depleted T cells, or PBMCs provided the cDNA or gDNA that served as material.

The trim removed 3 bases at V and 3 bases at J, leaving 5 bases unmatched. CDR1 LGHNT and CDR2 FRNRAP come from the germline V gene. The CDR3 is 15 amino acids. This clone was counted between two and nine times. In the original workflow: By means of reference gene primer amplification, nucleated cell counts were estimated. This table comes from immunoSEQ multiplex PCR, and its TCRdb copy is limited to in-frame clones, with some not included. V, J and clone size derive from that table, while D and trimming were established from the DNA sequence. The sample includes roughly 160,000 clones, more than 85% of them seen just once.

The sequencing sample was made of peripheral blood. The chain joins TRBV12-5 to TRBJ2-1, with 7 bases matching TRBD2. This receptor was taken from a man in his fifties or sixties with acute or convalescent COVID-19. Written as DNA, the CDR3 is TGTGCTAGTGGTTTCGAGGCGGGGGTCTACAATGAGCAGTTCTTC. It encodes CASGFEAGVYNEQFF.